The sample holds one count of the clone carrying this TCR beta chain. The trim removed 4 bases at V and 0 bases at J, leaving 11 bases unmatched. Germline V CDR1 and CDR2: SGHKS, YYEKEE (reference sequence). This CDR3 contains 18 residues. The repertoire was sequenced with immunoSEQ multiplex PCR; TCRdb's copy has only in-frame clones and lacks some. In the table there are some 500,000 clones, roughly 89% of which are singletons. The sample is drawn from a study of Ad26.COV2.S vaccination and SARS-CoV-2 variants. Treatment specified: roughly 18 received Ad26.COV2.S at low or high dose, single or two shots; roughly 5 received placebo; per-sample allocation not given. Day 63 after the first vaccine or placebo injection was the time point for sampling.

The chain has TRBV5-5 and TRBJ2-1; TRBD2 matches at 9 bases. This material consisted of peripheral blood, taken in a trial of Ad26.COV2.S vaccine versus placebo. This receptor was taken from a person between 18 and 65 years old who received the Ad26.COV2.S COVID-19 vaccine or a placebo. CDR3: CASSQSGGGGASYNEQFF. The DNA of the CDR3 is TGTGCCAGCAGCCAAAGCGGTGGCGGGGGGGCCTCCTACAATGAGCAGTTCTTC.